The rows below give T cell receptor beta chains drawn from one sample of a study of T cell responses to AZD1222 COVID-19 vaccine. Only in-frame clones appear in the TCRdb table, and some are missing; sequencing was by immunoSEQ multiplex PCR. Of around 99,000 clones listed, 88% are singletons. Sample: peripheral blood, taken on day 0 of MenACWY control vaccination. Every receptor here comes from an adult in good health. The CDR3 runs from the conserved cysteine through the conserved F or W. Each record gives: CDR3 DNA, CDR3 protein, J gene, V gene, clone size, D gene. D genes are given only for firm matches. Size is stated for part of the rows, as once, few or many counts, or as a class when the clone is expanded.

cdr3_nt: TGTGCCAGCAGTAGTCAGGGATGGGGCTACACCTTC
cdr3_aa: CASSSQGWGYTF
j_call: TRBJ1-2
v_call: TRBV28
clone_size: -
d_call: -

cdr3_nt: TGCGCCAGCAGGACCGACAGGGGACTGTATTTT
cdr3_aa: CASRTDRGLYF
j_call: TRBJ2-3
v_call: TRBV5-1
clone_size: -
d_call: TRBD1

cdr3_nt: TGCAGCGTTAGGGGGGAGATCACTGAAGCTTTCTTT
cdr3_aa: CSVRGEITEAFF
j_call: TRBJ1-1
v_call: TRBV29-1
clone_size: once
d_call: -

cdr3_nt: TGTGCCAGCAGGTCGGAGGGACAGCCTGAAGCTTTCTTT
cdr3_aa: CASRSEGQPEAFF
j_call: TRBJ1-1
v_call: TRBV12-3/TRBV12-4
clone_size: -
d_call: TRBD1

cdr3_nt: TGCGCCAGCAGCCTTCGACCCCTCCAGCCCCAGCATTTT
cdr3_aa: CASSLRPLQPQHF
j_call: TRBJ1-5
v_call: TRBV4-1
clone_size: -
d_call: -

cdr3_nt: TGTGCCAGCTCACCACTAAACCCCTTTCCGAAGAGGACATTTACCTACGAGCAGTACTTC
cdr3_aa: CASSPLNPFPKRTFTYEQYF
j_call: TRBJ2-7
v_call: TRBV18
clone_size: -
d_call: -

cdr3_nt: TGTGCCACCAGCAGAGATAAAGGCTCAACTAATGAAAAACTGTTTTTT
cdr3_aa: CATSRDKGSTNEKLFF
j_call: TRBJ1-4
v_call: TRBV15
clone_size: -
d_call: -

cdr3_nt: TGTGCCAGCAGCCAAGAAACCGGGACAATAGGGTACGAGCAGTACTTC
cdr3_aa: CASSQETGTIGYEQYF
j_call: TRBJ2-7
v_call: TRBV4-2
clone_size: few
d_call: -

cdr3_nt: TGTGCCAGCAGTTACTCGTTCGGCAGTTCAGTTCAGGGCTACACCTTC
cdr3_aa: CASSYSFGSSVQGYTF
j_call: TRBJ1-2
v_call: TRBV6-5
clone_size: once
d_call: -

cdr3_nt: TGTGCCAGCAGCCCTGGGGGCAATGAGCAGTTCTTC
cdr3_aa: CASSPGGNEQFF
j_call: TRBJ2-1
v_call: TRBV7-9
clone_size: few
d_call: -

cdr3_nt: TGTGCCAGCAGCTTAGATTGGCGGGTAGCGGGACACCAAGAGACCCAGTACTTC
cdr3_aa: CASSLDWRVAGHQETQYF
j_call: TRBJ2-5
v_call: TRBV7-6
clone_size: -
d_call: TRBD2

cdr3_nt: TGTGCCAGCAGCCAAAGGGACAGGGTGGAAAAACTGTTTTTT
cdr3_aa: CASSQRDRVEKLFF
j_call: TRBJ1-4
v_call: TRBV3-1/TRBV3-2
clone_size: -
d_call: TRBD1

cdr3_nt: TGTGCCAGCAGCGCGGGACTAGCGGGGCTCTACGAGCAGTACTTC
cdr3_aa: CASSAGLAGLYEQYF
j_call: TRBJ2-7
v_call: TRBV5-6
clone_size: -
d_call: TRBD2

cdr3_nt: TGTGCCAGTAGTATAGGTCAGGGCCGCTCCTACAATGAGCAGTTCTTC
cdr3_aa: CASSIGQGRSYNEQFF
j_call: TRBJ2-1
v_call: TRBV19
clone_size: -
d_call: -

cdr3_nt: TGTGCCAGCTCCCCGGGACCCGAGGGTGAGCAGTTCTTC
cdr3_aa: CASSPGPEGEQFF
j_call: TRBJ2-1
v_call: TRBV6-4
clone_size: -
d_call: -

cdr3_nt: TGTGCCAGCACCTCCCGGGGCGGCGGGAGCTTTGTGGCAGATACGCAGTATTTT
cdr3_aa: CASTSRGGGSFVADTQYF
j_call: TRBJ2-3
v_call: TRBV19
clone_size: -
d_call: TRBD2

cdr3_nt: TGTGCCAGCAGCCAAGAGGTCGCGACAGGGTATGGCTACACCTTC
cdr3_aa: CASSQEVATGYGYTF
j_call: TRBJ1-2
v_call: TRBV4-2
clone_size: -
d_call: TRBD1

cdr3_nt: TGTGCCAGCAGCCCCCGACCGGGACAGGGGTATGGCTACACCTTC
cdr3_aa: CASSPRPGQGYGYTF
j_call: TRBJ1-2
v_call: TRBV7-8
clone_size: -
d_call: TRBD1

cdr3_nt: TGTGCCAGCAGTTTAGCTCAGGGCCCCTACGAGCAGTACTTC
cdr3_aa: CASSLAQGPYEQYF
j_call: TRBJ2-7
v_call: TRBV28
clone_size: -
d_call: -

cdr3_nt: TGTGCCAGCAGCTCAGGACAGGGGGGGTCCTACGAGCAGTACTTC
cdr3_aa: CASSSGQGGSYEQYF
j_call: TRBJ2-7
v_call: TRBV11-3
clone_size: -
d_call: TRBD1

cdr3_nt: TGTGCCACCATACGGGGGAGGGACAATGAGCAGTTCTTC
cdr3_aa: CATIRGRDNEQFF
j_call: TRBJ2-1
v_call: TRBV28
clone_size: -
d_call: TRBD2

cdr3_nt: TGTGCCAGCAGTTTCGGGGACGGGTCCTACGAGCAGTACTTC
cdr3_aa: CASSFGDGSYEQYF
j_call: TRBJ2-7
v_call: TRBV27
clone_size: -
d_call: -

cdr3_nt: TGTGCCAGCCGAATAGCGGGAGGGACGAAGACCCAGTACTTC
cdr3_aa: CASRIAGGTKTQYF
j_call: TRBJ2-5
v_call: TRBV19
clone_size: -
d_call: TRBD2

cdr3_nt: TGTGCCAGCAGCCAAGGGCCAGGGTCCCTCTATAATTCACCCCTCCACTTT
cdr3_aa: CASSQGPGSLYNSPLHF
j_call: TRBJ1-6
v_call: TRBV3-1/TRBV3-2
clone_size: once
d_call: -

cdr3_nt: TGTGCCAGCAGCGTAGAATTAGGGGTCTATGGCTACACCTTC
cdr3_aa: CASSVELGVYGYTF
j_call: TRBJ1-2
v_call: TRBV9
clone_size: -
d_call: -

cdr3_nt: TGTGCCAGCAGTCCAATCTCCGACACTGAAGCTTTCTTT
cdr3_aa: CASSPISDTEAFF
j_call: TRBJ1-1
v_call: TRBV6-5
clone_size: -
d_call: -

cdr3_nt: TGTGCCAGCAGCCATTTTTGGGGGGGCCGAACCGGGGAGCTGTTTTTT
cdr3_aa: CASSHFWGGRTGELFF
j_call: TRBJ2-2
v_call: TRBV3-1/TRBV3-2
clone_size: -
d_call: -

cdr3_nt: TGTGCCAGCAGCTTAACGTTCCAGAGAACTTACAATGAGCAGTTCTTC
cdr3_aa: CASSLTFQRTYNEQFF
j_call: TRBJ2-1
v_call: TRBV7-3
clone_size: -
d_call: -

cdr3_nt: TGTGCCAGCAGTTCTCCACCGGGGGGCTACACCTTC
cdr3_aa: CASSSPPGGYTF
j_call: TRBJ1-2
v_call: TRBV27
clone_size: -
d_call: -

cdr3_nt: TGTGCCAGCAGCTTAGTTTCGGGAAGCAATCAGCCCCAGCATTTT
cdr3_aa: CASSLVSGSNQPQHF
j_call: TRBJ1-5
v_call: TRBV7-2
clone_size: -
d_call: -

cdr3_nt: TGTGCCAGCCCTTTCTGGGACAGAGGCTCCTACGAGCAGTACTTC
cdr3_aa: CASPFWDRGSYEQYF
j_call: TRBJ2-7
v_call: TRBV5-8
clone_size: -
d_call: TRBD1

cdr3_nt: TGCGCCAGCAGCCAAGGATTAGGGGGACAGGGGGCGGACGAGCAGTACTTC
cdr3_aa: CASSQGLGGQGADEQYF
j_call: TRBJ2-7
v_call: TRBV4-3
clone_size: -
d_call: TRBD1

cdr3_nt: TGTGCCAGCAGCTTGGGACTAGCGGGGGGCCTTCAAGAGACCCAGTACTTC
cdr3_aa: CASSLGLAGGLQETQYF
j_call: TRBJ2-5
v_call: TRBV5-6
clone_size: -
d_call: TRBD2

cdr3_nt: TGTGCCAGCAGTAGGGGACTAGCGGGGTACGAGCAGTACTTC
cdr3_aa: CASSRGLAGYEQYF
j_call: TRBJ2-7
v_call: TRBV6-2/TRBV6-3
clone_size: -
d_call: TRBD2

cdr3_nt: TGTGCCAGCAGCCCACTAGCGGGAAGGTACGAGCAGTACTTC
cdr3_aa: CASSPLAGRYEQYF
j_call: TRBJ2-7
v_call: TRBV6-5
clone_size: -
d_call: TRBD2

cdr3_nt: TGCGCCAGCAGTGCGGTGGTTCCGGGACAGGGTAGGAGGGATGAGCAGTTCTTC
cdr3_aa: CASSAVVPGQGRRDEQFF
j_call: TRBJ2-1
v_call: TRBV10-1
clone_size: -
d_call: TRBD1

cdr3_nt: TGTGCCAGCAGCCATTGGGTAAACTATGGCTACACCTTC
cdr3_aa: CASSHWVNYGYTF
j_call: TRBJ1-2
v_call: TRBV14
clone_size: -
d_call: -

cdr3_nt: TGTGCCAGCAGCGTAGCTTCGGGGCCTAACTATGGCTACACCTTC
cdr3_aa: CASSVASGPNYGYTF
j_call: TRBJ1-2
v_call: TRBV9
clone_size: -
d_call: -

cdr3_nt: TGTGCCAGCAGTCTCCGACAGGGGAATCAGCCCCAGCATTTT
cdr3_aa: CASSLRQGNQPQHF
j_call: TRBJ1-5
v_call: TRBV27
clone_size: few
d_call: TRBD1

cdr3_nt: TGTGCCACCAGTGCCCCGGGACAGACCTACGAGCAGTACTTC
cdr3_aa: CATSAPGQTYEQYF
j_call: TRBJ2-7
v_call: TRBV24-1
clone_size: -
d_call: TRBD1

cdr3_nt: TGTGCCAGCAGTTCCCGGGACAGAGCCTACGAGCAGTACTTC
cdr3_aa: CASSSRDRAYEQYF
j_call: TRBJ2-7
v_call: TRBV6-5
clone_size: -
d_call: TRBD1

cdr3_nt: TGTGCCAGCAGCTTAGCCGGGACGGGAGGCTACACCTTC
cdr3_aa: CASSLAGTGGYTF
j_call: TRBJ1-2
v_call: TRBV7-2
clone_size: -
d_call: -

cdr3_nt: TGTGCCAGCAGTGACAATCCCAATCAGCCCCAGCATTTT
cdr3_aa: CASSDNPNQPQHF
j_call: TRBJ1-5
v_call: TRBV6-4
clone_size: -
d_call: -

cdr3_nt: TGTGCCAGCAGTTCGCTGCGGCCACCCTACGAGCAGTACTTC
cdr3_aa: CASSSLRPPYEQYF
j_call: TRBJ2-7
v_call: TRBV6-2/TRBV6-3
clone_size: -
d_call: -

cdr3_nt: TGTGCCAGCAGTTCTTCATGGACTAGCGGGATTAGCGCAGATACGCAGTATTTT
cdr3_aa: CASSSSWTSGISADTQYF
j_call: TRBJ2-3
v_call: TRBV28
clone_size: -
d_call: TRBD2

cdr3_nt: TGTGCCAGCAGTTCTGGACAGGGGGCCCGGACTGAAGCTTTCTTT
cdr3_aa: CASSSGQGARTEAFF
j_call: TRBJ1-1
v_call: TRBV28
clone_size: -
d_call: TRBD1

cdr3_nt: TGCAGTGCTAGTGGCGGTGAGGGGGATGGCTACACCTTC
cdr3_aa: CSASGGEGDGYTF
j_call: TRBJ1-2
v_call: TRBV20-1
clone_size: few
d_call: -

cdr3_nt: TGTGCCAGCAGCCCGATCTTGGGGGGGTACAACTATGGCTACACCTTC
cdr3_aa: CASSPILGGYNYGYTF
j_call: TRBJ1-2
v_call: TRBV9
clone_size: -
d_call: -